What follows is one T cell receptor beta chain and its context. Its antigen is still unknown. The sample comes from a study of identical twins. Findings of the study overall: Conclusions were based on cross-sectional statistical analysis, without following the same donors. Diverse VJ usage suggested most zero-insertion clonotypes were not invariant T cells. Insertions were reduced in abundant cord blood beta clonotypes but not in memory repertoires.

Germline CDR1 is KGHDR and CDR2 is SFDVKD. There are 12 residues in the CDR3. The V end was cut by 2 bases, the J end by 6 bases, with 4 bases between. TCRdb re-called the 5' RACE reads through MiXCR, storing one row per CDR3 protein. The sample has 420,000 or so distinct CDR3 sequences; around a sixth are singletons. The receptor was isolated from a man aged 45-60 years in good health. The sequencing sample was made of naive T cells sorted from blood. The V call is TRBV24-1, the J call TRBJ2-4; D unclear. CDR3: CATSDSGNIQYF. The CDR3 DNA follows: TGTGCCACCAGTGATTCGGGAAACATTCAGTACTTC.